This TCR beta chain was captured by sequencing in a study of cytomegalovirus exposure and HLA in healthy donors (TCRdb year 2017). Some background on the complete study: According to a later analysis, one platform produced both the 110 or so validation repertoires and the roughly 650 repertoires of the first cohort. Besides the first cohort of around 670 subjects, a separate validation cohort made up of roughly 120 different subjects was used. The study aimed to test whether cataloging public T cell receptors could reveal signatures of past pathogen exposure. To predict cytomegalovirus infection status, the study combined high-throughput TCR immunosequencing, statistical association of individual TCRs with disease status, and machine learning.

Comments on this clone: Its antigen specificity is not known. No qualities accompany the bases; no much larger clone lies one base away.

The donors were included in the validation cohort of roughly 130 subjects, a group kept apart from the approximately 700-subject first cohort. General study outcomes and caveats: In vitro tests confirmed that a few of the cytomegalovirus-associated TCR beta chains recognize cytomegalovirus antigens. A later analysis found that TCRs clustered in the first cohort also tended to co-occur in the roughly 120 validation repertoires, with approximately 93% of cluster scores above 0. A total of fewer than 200 TCR beta chains were listed by the study as associated with cytomegalovirus. It was suggested by the authors that the approach could potentially be generalized to other disease states and immunological phenotypes. The validation cohort had no HLA typing available for a later analysis, so co-occurrence within that cohort was assessed over all 120 or so repertoires. In both the original and validation cohorts, the classifier was reported to diagnose cytomegalovirus status with high specificity and sensitivity. Most TCR sequences were seen in very few donors, while some public TCRs were found in many individuals.

Receptors were amplified or captured by the immunoSEQ multiplex PCR assay. Processing in the source paper ran as follows. A statistical classification framework was built to diagnose cytomegalovirus status from the catalog of TCR beta chain sequences. TCRdb retrieved this table from immuneACCESS and kept in-frame rearrangements only. Not all clones are present; in checked studies, unresolved V genes account for under half, and no reason is known for the remainder. V, J and clone size are those of that table, while D and trimming were read from the DNA. Across this sample there are some 240,000 clones, with 75% to 90% seen only once. Jointly, the top ten make up roughly 1.2% of the sample. Counted from cysteine to phenylalanine, this CDR3 has 21 amino acids. Left in the record is the CDR3 DNA by itself, 63 bases read in frame from the first base. Trimmed from V: 0 bases; trimmed from J: 1 base; junction bases lacking a gene match: 13. Reading the germline V gene gives CDR1 MGHRA and CDR2 YSYEKL.

Sequenced input: PBMCs. The clonotype originates from a woman in her twenties or thirties in good health and CMV-seropositive. This chain joins TRBV4-1 to TRBJ2-1; TRBD2 lines up with 12 middle nucleotides. The base sequence is TGCGCCAGCAGCCAAGAAAGACTAGCGGGAGCCCTCACCCGTTCCTACAATGAGCAGTTCTTC. Translated, this gives CASSQERLAGALTRSYNEQFF.